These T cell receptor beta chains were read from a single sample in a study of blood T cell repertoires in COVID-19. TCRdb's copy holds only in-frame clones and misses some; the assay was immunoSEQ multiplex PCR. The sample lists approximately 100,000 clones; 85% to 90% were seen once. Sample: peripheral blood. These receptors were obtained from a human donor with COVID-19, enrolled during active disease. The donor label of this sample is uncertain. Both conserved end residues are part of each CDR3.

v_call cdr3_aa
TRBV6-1 CASSEAGGNTEAFF
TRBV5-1 CASSLVLLGQGPTGELFF
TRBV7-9 CASSIDFGTAYGYTF
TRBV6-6 CASKGTQGGETQYF
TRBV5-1 CASRRGGQTNEKLFF
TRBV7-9 CASSFSGTGGHYNSPLHF
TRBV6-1 CASSEHSNQPQHF
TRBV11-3 CASSLDLMGQASSYEQYF
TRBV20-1 CSAGNTEAFF
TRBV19 CASSLRDRGGYTEAFF
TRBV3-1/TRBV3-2 CASSQVSGDTEAFF
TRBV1 CTSSQEGTGSPYEQYF
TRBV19 CASSIIGGSGNTIYF
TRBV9 CASSAGQGNNEQFF
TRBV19 CASRDRAFLSGNTIYF
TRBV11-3 CASRPGQRAREAFF
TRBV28 CASSYPSGSPNEQFF
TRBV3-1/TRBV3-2 CASSLTTLVAKNIQYF
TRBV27 CASSLRTNRGRNYEQFF
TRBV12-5 CASGFPEGAEAFF
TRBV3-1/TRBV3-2 CASSQPSTGLVEAFF
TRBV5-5 CASSFRDRIREQYF
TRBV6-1 CASSELTVRDSYGYTF
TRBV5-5 CASSFIRSPLHF
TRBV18 CASSPGQGGEKLFF
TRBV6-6 CASSLGETNEQFF
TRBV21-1 CASSTRDSREGYTF
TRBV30 CAWSPGIGYTF
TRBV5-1 CASSLAPGGASYEQYF
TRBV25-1 CASSLEKSSYNSPLHF
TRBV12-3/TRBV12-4 CASSLPPADGYTF
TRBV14 CASSQGVRSLEAFF
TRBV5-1 CASGLSGGRTGELFF
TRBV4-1 CASSPRPGQGVSQPQHF
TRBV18 CASSPAGGNQPQHF
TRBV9 CASSPSGTLPSEQYF
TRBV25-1 CASSELQGRGGGYTF